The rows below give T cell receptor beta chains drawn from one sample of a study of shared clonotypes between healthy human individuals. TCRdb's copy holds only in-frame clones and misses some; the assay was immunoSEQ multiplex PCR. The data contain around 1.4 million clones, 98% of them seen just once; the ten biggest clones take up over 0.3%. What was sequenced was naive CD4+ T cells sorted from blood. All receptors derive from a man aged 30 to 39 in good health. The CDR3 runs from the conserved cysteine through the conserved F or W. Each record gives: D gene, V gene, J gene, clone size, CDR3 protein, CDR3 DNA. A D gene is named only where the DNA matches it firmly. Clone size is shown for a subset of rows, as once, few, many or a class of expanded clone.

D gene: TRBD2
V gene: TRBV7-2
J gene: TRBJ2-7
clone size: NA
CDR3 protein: CASSATSGTRSYEQYF
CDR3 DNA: TGTGCCAGCAGCGCCACTAGCGGGACCCGCTCCTACGAGCAGTACTTC

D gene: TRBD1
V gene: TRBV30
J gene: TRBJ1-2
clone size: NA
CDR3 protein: CAWTKGAWDGYTF
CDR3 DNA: TGTGCCTGGACCAAGGGGGCCTGGGATGGCTACACCTTC

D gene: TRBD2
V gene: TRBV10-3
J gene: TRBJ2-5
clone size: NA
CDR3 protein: CAISESAGGSGPETQYF
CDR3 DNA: TGTGCCATCAGTGAGTCAGCGGGAGGGTCGGGTCCGGAGACCCAGTACTTC

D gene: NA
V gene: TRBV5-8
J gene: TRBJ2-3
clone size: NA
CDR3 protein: CASSLLPPIAGGGTDTQYF
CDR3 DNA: TGTGCCAGCAGCTTGCTGCCCCCCATAGCAGGAGGGGGCACAGATACGCAGTATTTT

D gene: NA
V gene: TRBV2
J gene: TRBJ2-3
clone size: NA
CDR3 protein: CASRSSSSVPPQYF
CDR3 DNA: TGTGCCAGCAGGTCGAGTTCCTCGGTCCCTCCGCAGTATTTT

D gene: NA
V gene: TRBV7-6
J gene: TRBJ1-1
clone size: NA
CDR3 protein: CASSLGGVDTEAFF
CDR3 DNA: TGTGCCAGCAGCTTAGGAGGGGTGGACACTGAAGCTTTCTTT

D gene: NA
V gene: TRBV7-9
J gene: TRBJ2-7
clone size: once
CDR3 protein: CASSSFSSYEQYF
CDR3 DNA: TGTGCCAGCAGCTCTTTCAGCTCCTACGAGCAGTACTTC

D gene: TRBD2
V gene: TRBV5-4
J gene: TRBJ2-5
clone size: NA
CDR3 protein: CASTTKGGGKETQYF
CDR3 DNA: TGTGCCAGCACCACCAAGGGCGGGGGGAAAGAGACCCAGTACTTC

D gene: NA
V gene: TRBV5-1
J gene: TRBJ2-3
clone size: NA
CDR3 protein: CASSPTVVPTDTQYF
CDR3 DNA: TGCGCCAGCAGCCCTACAGTAGTCCCCACAGATACGCAGTATTTT

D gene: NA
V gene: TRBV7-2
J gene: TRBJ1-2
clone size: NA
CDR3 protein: CASSLDNVGNGYTF
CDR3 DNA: TGTGCCAGCAGCTTAGACAATGTGGGGAATGGCTACACCTTC

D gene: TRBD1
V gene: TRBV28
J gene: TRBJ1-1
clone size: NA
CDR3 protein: CASSPGGPDTEAFF
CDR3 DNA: TGTGCCAGCAGCCCAGGGGGCCCAGACACTGAAGCTTTCTTT

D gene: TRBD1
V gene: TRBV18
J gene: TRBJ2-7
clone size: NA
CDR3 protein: CASSPRTGSYEQYF
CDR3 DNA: TGTGCCAGCTCCCCGAGGACAGGGAGCTACGAGCAGTACTTC

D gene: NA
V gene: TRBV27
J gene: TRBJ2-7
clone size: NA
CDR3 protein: CASSLLGRKNYEQYF
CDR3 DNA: TGTGCCAGCAGTTTGTTGGGACGGAAAAACTACGAGCAGTACTTC

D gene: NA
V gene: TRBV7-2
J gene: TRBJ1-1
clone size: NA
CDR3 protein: CASSLALNTEAFF
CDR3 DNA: TGTGCCAGCAGCCTCGCTTTGAACACTGAAGCTTTCTTT

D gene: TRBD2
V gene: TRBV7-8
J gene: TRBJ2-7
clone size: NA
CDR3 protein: CASSRAGGSYEQYF
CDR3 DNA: TGTGCCAGCAGCCGAGCGGGAGGATCCTACGAGCAGTACTTC

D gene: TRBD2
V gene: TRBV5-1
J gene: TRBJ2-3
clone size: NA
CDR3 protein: CASSPRTSGSTDTQYF
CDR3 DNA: TGCGCCAGCAGCCCACGGACTAGCGGGAGCACAGATACGCAGTATTTT

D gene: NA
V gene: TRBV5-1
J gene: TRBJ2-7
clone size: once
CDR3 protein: CASSSTTGGSYEQYF
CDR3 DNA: TGCGCCAGCAGCTCAACGACAGGCGGTTCCTACGAGCAGTACTTC

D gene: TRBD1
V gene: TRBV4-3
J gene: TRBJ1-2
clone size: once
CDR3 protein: CASSQDGTGGYYGYTF
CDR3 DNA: TGCGCCAGCAGCCAAGATGGTACAGGGGGCTACTATGGCTACACCTTC

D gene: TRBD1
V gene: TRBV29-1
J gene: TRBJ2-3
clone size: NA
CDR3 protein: CSVGTGVPPTDTQYF
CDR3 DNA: TGCAGCGTTGGGACAGGGGTCCCCCCCACAGATACGCAGTATTTT

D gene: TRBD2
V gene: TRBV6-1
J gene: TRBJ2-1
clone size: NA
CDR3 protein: CASSEGSSGRGGYNEQFF
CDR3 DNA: TGTGCCAGCAGTGAAGGGAGTAGCGGGAGAGGGGGCTACAATGAGCAGTTCTTC

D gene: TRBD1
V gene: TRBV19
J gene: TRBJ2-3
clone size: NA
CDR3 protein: CASSPNRGSTDTQYF
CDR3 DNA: TGTGCCAGTAGTCCGAACAGGGGCTCCACAGATACGCAGTATTTT

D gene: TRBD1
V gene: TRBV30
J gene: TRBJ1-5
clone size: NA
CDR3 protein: CAWSRTGGGLGNQPQHF
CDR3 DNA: TGTGCCTGGAGTAGGACAGGGGGCGGTTTGGGCAATCAGCCCCAGCATTTT

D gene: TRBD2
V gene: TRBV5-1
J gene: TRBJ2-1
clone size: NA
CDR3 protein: CASSLGLAPPQRFF
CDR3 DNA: TGCGCCAGCAGCTTGGGACTAGCCCCACCGCAAAGGTTCTTC

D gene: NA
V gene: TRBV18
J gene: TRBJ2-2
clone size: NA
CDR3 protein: CASSPGTAKTGTGELFF
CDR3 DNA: TGTGCCAGCTCACCAGGGACGGCTAAAACGGGGACCGGGGAGCTGTTTTTT

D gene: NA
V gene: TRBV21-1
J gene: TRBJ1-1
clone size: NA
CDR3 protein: CASSNTPPTTYSGKKNTEAFF
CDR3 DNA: TGTGCCAGCAGCAACACCCCGCCGACTACATACTCCGGTAAGAAGAACACTGAAGCTTTCTTT

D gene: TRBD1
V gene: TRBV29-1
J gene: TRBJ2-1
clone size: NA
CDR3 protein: CSVRSGGNVFNEQFF
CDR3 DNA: TGCAGCGTTCGGTCAGGGGGTAATGTGTTCAATGAGCAGTTCTTC

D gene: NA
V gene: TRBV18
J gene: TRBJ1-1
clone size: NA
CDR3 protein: CASSPLDTNTEAFF
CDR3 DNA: TGTGCCAGCTCACCACTGGACACCAACACTGAAGCTTTCTTT

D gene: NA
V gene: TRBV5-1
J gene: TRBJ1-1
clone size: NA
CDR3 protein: CASSYRDGAEAFF
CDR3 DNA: TGCGCCAGCAGCTACCGCGATGGGGCTGAAGCTTTCTTT

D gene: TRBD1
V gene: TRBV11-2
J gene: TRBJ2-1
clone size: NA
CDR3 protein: CASSPIRQGAAYEQFF
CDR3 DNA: TGTGCCAGCAGCCCTATTCGCCAGGGGGCGGCGTATGAGCAGTTCTTC

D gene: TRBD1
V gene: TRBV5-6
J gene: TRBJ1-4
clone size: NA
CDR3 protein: CASSSPGQGTGKLFF
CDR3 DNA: TGTGCCAGCAGCTCTCCGGGACAGGGAACGGGAAAACTGTTTTTT

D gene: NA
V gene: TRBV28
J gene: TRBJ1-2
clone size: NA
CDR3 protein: CASSSTPRNYGYTF
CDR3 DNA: TGTGCCAGCAGTTCGACGCCGAGGAACTATGGCTACACCTTC

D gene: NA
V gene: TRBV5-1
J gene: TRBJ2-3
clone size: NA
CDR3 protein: CASALSASWADTQYF
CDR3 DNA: TGCGCCAGCGCCCTCTCGGCTAGCTGGGCAGATACGCAGTATTTT

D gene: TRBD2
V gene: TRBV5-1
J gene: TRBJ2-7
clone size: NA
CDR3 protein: CASSFILAGDAVPYEQYF
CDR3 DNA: TGCGCCAGCAGCTTTATCCTAGCGGGAGACGCAGTACCCTACGAGCAGTACTTC

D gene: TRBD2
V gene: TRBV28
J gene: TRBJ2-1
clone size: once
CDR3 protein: CASSGGEAGGPREQFF
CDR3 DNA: TGTGCCAGCAGTGGCGGGGAGGCGGGAGGGCCCAGAGAGCAGTTCTTC

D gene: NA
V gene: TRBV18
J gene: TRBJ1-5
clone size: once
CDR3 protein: CASSPPASTGVRGYQPQHF
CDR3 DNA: TGTGCCAGCTCACCACCGGCCAGCACGGGGGTCAGAGGCTATCAGCCCCAGCATTTT

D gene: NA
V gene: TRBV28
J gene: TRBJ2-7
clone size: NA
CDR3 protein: CASSSLTSSSYEQYF
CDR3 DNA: TGTGCCAGCAGTTCCCTCACTTCGAGCTCCTACGAGCAGTACTTC